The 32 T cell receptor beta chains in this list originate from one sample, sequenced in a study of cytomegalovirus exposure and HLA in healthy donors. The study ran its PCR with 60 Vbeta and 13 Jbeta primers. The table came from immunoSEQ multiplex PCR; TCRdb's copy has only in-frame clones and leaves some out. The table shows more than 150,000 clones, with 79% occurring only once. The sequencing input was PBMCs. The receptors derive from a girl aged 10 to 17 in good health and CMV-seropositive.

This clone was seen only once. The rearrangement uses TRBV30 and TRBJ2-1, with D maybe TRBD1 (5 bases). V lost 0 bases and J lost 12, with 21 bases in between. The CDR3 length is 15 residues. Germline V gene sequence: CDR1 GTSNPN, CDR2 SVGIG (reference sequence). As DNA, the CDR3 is TGTGCCTGGAGTGTGTTCCCGTCCACTTCTCAGGGGCAGTTCTTC. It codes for CAWSVFPSTSQGQFF.

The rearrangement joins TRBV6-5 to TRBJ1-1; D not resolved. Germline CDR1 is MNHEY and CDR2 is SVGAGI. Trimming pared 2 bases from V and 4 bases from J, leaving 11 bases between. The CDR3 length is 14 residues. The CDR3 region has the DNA TGTGCCAGCAGTTACCGGCCGACGGGCACTGAAGCTTTCTTT. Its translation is CASSYRPTGTEAFF.

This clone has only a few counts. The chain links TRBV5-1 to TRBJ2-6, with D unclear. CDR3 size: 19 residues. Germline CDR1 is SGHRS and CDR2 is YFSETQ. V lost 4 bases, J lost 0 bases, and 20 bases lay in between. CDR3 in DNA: TGCGCCAGCAGCGCGTCCTCCGGGTACATCTCCTCTGGGGCCAACGTCCTGACTTTC. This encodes CASSASSGYISSGANVLTF.

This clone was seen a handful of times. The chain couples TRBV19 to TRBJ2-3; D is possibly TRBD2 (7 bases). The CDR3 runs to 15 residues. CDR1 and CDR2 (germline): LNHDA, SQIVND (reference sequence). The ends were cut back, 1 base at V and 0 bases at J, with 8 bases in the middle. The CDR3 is CASSIAGGSTDTQYF. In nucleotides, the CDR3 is TGTGCCAGTAGTATAGCGGGGGGCAGCACAGATACGCAGTATTTT.

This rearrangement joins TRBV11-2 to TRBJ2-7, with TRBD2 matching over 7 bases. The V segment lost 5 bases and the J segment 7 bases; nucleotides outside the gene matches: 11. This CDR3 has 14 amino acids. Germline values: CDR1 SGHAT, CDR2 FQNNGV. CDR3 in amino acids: CASSPRPGREEQYF. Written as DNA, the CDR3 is TGTGCCAGCAGCCCGCGACCGGGGAGGGAAGAGCAGTACTTC.

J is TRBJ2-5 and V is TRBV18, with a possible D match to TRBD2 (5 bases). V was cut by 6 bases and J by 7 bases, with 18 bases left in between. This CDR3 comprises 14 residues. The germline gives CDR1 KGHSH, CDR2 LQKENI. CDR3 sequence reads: CASSQTAAEGTQYF. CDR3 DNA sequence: TGTGCCAGCTCCCAGACGGCGGCAGAGGGGACCCAGTACTTC.

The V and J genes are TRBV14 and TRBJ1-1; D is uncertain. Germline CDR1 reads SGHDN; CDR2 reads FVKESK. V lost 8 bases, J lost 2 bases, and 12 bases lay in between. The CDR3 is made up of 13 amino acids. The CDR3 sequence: CASGQGLNTEAFF. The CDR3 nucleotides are TGTGCCAGCGGGCAAGGGCTCAACACTGAAGCTTTCTTT.

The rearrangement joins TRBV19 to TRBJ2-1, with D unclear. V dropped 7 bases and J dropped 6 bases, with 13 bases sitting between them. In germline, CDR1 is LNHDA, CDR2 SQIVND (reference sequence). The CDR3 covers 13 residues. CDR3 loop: CASIGGRGNEQFF. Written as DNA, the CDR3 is TGTGCCAGTATTGGCGGTCGCGGCAATGAGCAGTTCTTC.

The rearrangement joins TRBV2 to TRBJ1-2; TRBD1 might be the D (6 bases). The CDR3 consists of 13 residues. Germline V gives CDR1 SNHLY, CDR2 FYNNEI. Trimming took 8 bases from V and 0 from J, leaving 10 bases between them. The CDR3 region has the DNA TGTGCCAGCTGGGACAAAACTAACTATGGCTACACCTTC. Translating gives CASWDKTNYGYTF.

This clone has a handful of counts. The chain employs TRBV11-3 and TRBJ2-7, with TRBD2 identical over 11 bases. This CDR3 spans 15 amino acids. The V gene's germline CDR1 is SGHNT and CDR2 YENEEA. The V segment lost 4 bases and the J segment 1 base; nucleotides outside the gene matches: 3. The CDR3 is CASSSPSGGSYEQYF. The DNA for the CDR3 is TGTGCCAGCAGCTCTCCTAGCGGGGGGTCCTACGAGCAGTACTTC.

In DNA form, the CDR3 reads TGTGCCAGCAGCTTAACAGGGGGGAATGGTGGCTACACCTTC. Amino acids: CASSLTGGNGGYTF. The rearrangement uses TRBV7-2 and TRBJ1-2; 8 nucleotides match TRBD1. The CDR3 is 14 amino acids. Germline V lookup: CDR1 SGHTA, CDR2 FQGNSA. V was pared by 2 bases and J by 7 bases, with 6 bases of the junction left unmatched. Full variable domain (missing parts from reference TRBV7-2 and TRBJ1-2): GAGVSQSPSNKVTEKGKDVELRCDPISGHTALYWYRQSLGQGLEFLIYFQGNSAPDKSGLPSDRFSAERTGGSVSTLTIQRTQQEDSAVYLCASSLTGGNGGYTFGSGTRLTVV.

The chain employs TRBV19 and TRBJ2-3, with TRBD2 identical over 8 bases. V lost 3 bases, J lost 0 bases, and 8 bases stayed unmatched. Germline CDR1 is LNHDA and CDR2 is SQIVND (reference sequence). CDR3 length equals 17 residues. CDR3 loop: CASSISGTEFSTDTQYF. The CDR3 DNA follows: TGTGCCAGTAGTATTAGCGGGACGGAGTTTAGCACAGATACGCAGTATTTT.

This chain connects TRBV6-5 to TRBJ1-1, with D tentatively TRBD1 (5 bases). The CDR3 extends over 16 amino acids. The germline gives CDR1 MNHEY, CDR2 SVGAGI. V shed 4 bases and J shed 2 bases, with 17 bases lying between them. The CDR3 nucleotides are TGTGCCAGCAGTTCCCCTCCAGGGCCCACCAACACTGAAGCTTTCTTT. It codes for CASSSPPGPTNTEAFF.

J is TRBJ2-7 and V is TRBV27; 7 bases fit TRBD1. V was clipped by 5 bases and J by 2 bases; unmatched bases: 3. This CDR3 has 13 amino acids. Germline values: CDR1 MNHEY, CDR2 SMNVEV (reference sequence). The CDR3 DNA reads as TGTGCCAGCAGTCCCGGGACAGCCTACGAGCAGTACTTC. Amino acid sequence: CASSPGTAYEQYF.

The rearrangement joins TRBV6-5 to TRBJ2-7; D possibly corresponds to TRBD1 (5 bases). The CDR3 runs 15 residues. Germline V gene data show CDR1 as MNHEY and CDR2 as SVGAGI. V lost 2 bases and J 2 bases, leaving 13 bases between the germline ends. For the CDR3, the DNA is TGTGCCAGCAGTTACGGGGCCTTACCCACCTACGAGCAGTACTTC. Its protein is CASSYGALPTYEQYF.

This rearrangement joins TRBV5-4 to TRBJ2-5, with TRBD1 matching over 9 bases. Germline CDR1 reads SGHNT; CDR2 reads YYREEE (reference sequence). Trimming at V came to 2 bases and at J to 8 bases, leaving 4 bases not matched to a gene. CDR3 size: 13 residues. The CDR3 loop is CASSFLDRGTQYF. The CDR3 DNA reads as TGTGCCAGCAGCTTCCTGGACAGGGGAACCCAGTACTTC.

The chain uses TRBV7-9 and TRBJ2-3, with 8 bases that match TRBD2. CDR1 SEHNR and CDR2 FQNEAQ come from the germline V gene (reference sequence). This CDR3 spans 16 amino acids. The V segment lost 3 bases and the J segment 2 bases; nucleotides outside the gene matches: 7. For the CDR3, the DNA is TGTGCCAGCAGCTTCCCAGCGGGGGCCCTCACAGATACGCAGTATTTT. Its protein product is CASSFPAGALTDTQYF.

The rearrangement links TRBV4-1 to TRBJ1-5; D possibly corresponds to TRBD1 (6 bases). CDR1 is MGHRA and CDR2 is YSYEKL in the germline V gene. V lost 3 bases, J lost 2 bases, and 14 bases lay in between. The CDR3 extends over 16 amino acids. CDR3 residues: CASSQGSRGGNQPQHF. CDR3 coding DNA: TGCGCCAGCAGCCAGGGTTCCAGGGGAGGCAATCAGCCCCAGCATTTT.

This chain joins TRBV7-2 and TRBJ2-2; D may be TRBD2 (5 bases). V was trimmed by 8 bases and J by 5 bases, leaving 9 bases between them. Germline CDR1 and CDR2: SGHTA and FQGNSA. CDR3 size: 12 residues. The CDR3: CASGRGTGELFF. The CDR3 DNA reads TGTGCCAGCGGGCGAGGGACCGGGGAGCTGTTTTTT. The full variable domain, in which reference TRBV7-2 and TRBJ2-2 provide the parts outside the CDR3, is GAGVSQSPSNKVTEKGKDVELRCDPISGHTALYWYRQSLGQGLEFLIYFQGNSAPDKSGLPSDRFSAERTGGSVSTLTIQRTQQEDSAVYLCASGRGTGELFFGEGSRLTVL.

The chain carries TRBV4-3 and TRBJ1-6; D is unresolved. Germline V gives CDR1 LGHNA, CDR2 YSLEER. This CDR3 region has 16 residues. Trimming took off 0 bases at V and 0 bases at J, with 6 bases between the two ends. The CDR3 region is CASSQDGSSYNSPLHF. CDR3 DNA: TGCGCCAGCAGCCAAGATGGTAGCTCCTATAATTCACCCCTCCACTTT.

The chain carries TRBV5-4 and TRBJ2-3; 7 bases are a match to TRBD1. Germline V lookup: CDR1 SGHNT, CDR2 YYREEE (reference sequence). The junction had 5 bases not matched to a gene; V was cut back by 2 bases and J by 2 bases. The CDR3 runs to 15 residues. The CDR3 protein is CASSFEGADTDTQYF. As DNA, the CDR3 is TGTGCCAGCAGCTTTGAGGGGGCTGACACAGATACGCAGTATTTT.

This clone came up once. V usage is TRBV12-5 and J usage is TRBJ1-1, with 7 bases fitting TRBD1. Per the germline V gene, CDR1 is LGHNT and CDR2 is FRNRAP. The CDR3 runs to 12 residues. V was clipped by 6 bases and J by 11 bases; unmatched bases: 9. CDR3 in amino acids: CASGQGQLSAFF. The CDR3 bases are TGTGCTAGTGGCCAGGGACAGCTGTCGGCTTTCTTT.

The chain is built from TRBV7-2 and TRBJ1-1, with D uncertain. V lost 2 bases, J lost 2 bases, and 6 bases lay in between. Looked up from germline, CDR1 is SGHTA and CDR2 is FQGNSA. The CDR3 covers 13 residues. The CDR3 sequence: CASSLPVNTEAFF. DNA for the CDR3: TGTGCCAGCAGCTTACCTGTAAACACTGAAGCTTTCTTT.

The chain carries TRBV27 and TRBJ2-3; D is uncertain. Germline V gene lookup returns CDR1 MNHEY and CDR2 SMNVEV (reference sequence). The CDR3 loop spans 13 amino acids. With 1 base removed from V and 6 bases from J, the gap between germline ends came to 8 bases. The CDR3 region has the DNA TGTGCCAGCAGTTTATACAACAGTGATACGCAGTATTTT. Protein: CASSLYNSDTQYF.

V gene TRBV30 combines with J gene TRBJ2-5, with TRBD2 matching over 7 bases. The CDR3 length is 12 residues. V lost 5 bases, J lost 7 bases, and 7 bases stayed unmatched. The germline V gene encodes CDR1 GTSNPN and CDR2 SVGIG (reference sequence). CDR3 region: CAWGRGGGTQYF. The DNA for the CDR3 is TGTGCCTGGGGACGGGGCGGGGGGACCCAGTACTTC.

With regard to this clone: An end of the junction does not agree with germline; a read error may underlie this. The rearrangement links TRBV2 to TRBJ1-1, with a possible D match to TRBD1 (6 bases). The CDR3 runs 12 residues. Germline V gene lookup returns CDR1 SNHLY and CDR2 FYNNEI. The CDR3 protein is CASREGQLGAFF. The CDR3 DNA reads TGTGCCAGCAGAGAAGGACAGCTCGGAGCTTTCTTT.

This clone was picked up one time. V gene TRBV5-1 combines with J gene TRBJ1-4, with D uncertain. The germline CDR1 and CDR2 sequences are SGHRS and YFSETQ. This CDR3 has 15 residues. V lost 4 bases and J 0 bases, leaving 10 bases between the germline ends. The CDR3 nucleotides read TGCGCCAGCAGCCTAGACGGAACAACTAATGAAAAACTGTTTTTT. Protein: CASSLDGTTNEKLFF.

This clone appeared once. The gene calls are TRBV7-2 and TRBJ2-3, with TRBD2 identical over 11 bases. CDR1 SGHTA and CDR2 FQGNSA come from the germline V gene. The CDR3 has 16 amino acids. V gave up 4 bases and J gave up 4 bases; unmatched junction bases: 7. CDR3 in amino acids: CASSYRLAGRSDTQYF. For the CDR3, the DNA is TGTGCCAGCAGCTACCGACTAGCGGGGAGGTCAGATACGCAGTATTTT.

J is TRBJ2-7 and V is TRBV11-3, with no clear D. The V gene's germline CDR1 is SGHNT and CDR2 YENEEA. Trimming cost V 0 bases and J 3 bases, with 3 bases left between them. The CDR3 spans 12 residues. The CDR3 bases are TGTGCCAGCAGCTTAGACAGCTACGAGCAGTACTTC. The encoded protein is CASSLDSYEQYF.

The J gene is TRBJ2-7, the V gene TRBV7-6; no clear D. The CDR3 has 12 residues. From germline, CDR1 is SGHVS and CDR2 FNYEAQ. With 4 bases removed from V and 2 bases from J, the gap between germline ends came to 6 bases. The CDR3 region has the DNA TGTGCCAGCAGCTCCACTACCTACGAGCAGTACTTC. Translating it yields CASSSTTYEQYF. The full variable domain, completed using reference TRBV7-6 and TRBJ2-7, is GAGVSQSPRYKVTKRGQDVALRCDPISGHVSLYWYRQALGQGPEFLTYFNYEAQQDKSGLPNDRFSAERPEGSISTLTIQRTEQRDSAMYRCASSSTTYEQYFGPGTRLTVT.

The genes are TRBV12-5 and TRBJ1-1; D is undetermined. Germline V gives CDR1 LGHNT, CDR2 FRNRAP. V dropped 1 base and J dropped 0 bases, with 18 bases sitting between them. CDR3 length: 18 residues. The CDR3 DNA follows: TGTGCTAGTGGTTTGGCTCCAAAAAACTGGGAGTTGAACACTGAAGCTTTCTTT. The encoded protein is CASGLAPKNWELNTEAFF.

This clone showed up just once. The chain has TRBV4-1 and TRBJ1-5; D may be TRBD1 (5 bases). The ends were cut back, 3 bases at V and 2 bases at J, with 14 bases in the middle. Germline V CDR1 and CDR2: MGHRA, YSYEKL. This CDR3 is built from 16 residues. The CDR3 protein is CASSHGRTSGNQPQHF. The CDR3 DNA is TGCGCCAGCAGCCATGGGAGGACATCAGGCAATCAGCCCCAGCATTTT.